The 14 T cell receptor beta chains listed next were all sequenced from one sample in a study of T cells in Graves' hyperthyroidism and ophthalmopathy (dated by TCRdb to the late 2010s). The library came from multiplex PCR. The reads were generated on an Illumina HiSeq 2000. The TCR beta CDR3 regions were amplified from the RNA transcripts. The first round of RT-PCR for the TCR CDR3 was performed with the HTBI primer set and the Qiagen OneStep RT-PCR kit. The public reads were reanalyzed by TCRdb: fastp trimming at Q25, MiXCR alignment, in-frame beta chains only. Identical CDR3 protein sequences are pooled into one entry, listed with their most common genes and DNA. The sample table records about 260,000 distinct CDR3 sequences; approximately 26% of these occur just once. The ten largest clones represent roughly 24% of the sample. Sequencing was done on a sample of blood. These receptors all stem from a middle-aged man with Graves' hyperthyroidism that later progressed to Graves' ophthalmopathy.

The V call is TRBV12-3 or TRBV12-4, the J call TRBJ2-5; TRBD2 matches 10 bases. V shed 3 bases, J shed 2 bases, and the junction held 6 bases outside the gene matches. CDR3 length equals 16 residues. The CDR3 bases are TGTGCCAGCAGTTTTTGGAGCGGGAGGGAACAAGAGACCCAGTACTTC. This gives the protein CASSFWSGREQETQYF.

The chain has TRBV11-2 and TRBJ2-7, with a weak D call TRBD2 (5 bases). Per the germline V gene, CDR1 is SGHAT and CDR2 is FQNNGV. This CDR3 comprises 16 residues. Trimming shortened V by 5 bases and J by 2 bases, and 19 bases separated the two germline ends. In DNA, the CDR3 is TGTGCCAGCAGCCCCTCCAGCGGCCCGGTGACCTACGAGCAGTACTTC. Protein: CASSPSSGPVTYEQYF.

The chain uses TRBV6-2 or TRBV6-3 and TRBJ2-7; 12 nucleotides agree with TRBD2. With 2 bases clipped from V and 5 bases from J, the junction kept 1 base outside the gene matches. Looked up from germline, CDR1 is MNHEY and CDR2 is SVGEGT. The CDR3 covers 14 residues. In DNA, the CDR3 is TGTGCCAGCAGTTACCTAGCGGGAGGGGACGAGCAGTACTTC. The encoded protein is CASSYLAGGDEQYF.

This clonotype was found many times. The CDR3 nucleotides read TGTGCCAGCAGTTCTTCTTACGGACGAACTAACTATGGCTACACCTTC. This encodes CASSSSYGRTNYGYTF. J is TRBJ1-2 and V is TRBV27; no reliable D call. The germline gives CDR1 MNHEY, CDR2 SMNVEV (reference sequence). V was shortened by 4 bases and J by 0 bases, with 15 bases between the two germline ends. This CDR3 contains 16 residues.

This clonotype was detected only once. The chain links TRBV10-2 to TRBJ2-5; possible D gene TRBD2, 6 bases. Trimming took 7 bases from V and 4 from J, leaving 13 bases between them. In germline, CDR1 is WSHSY, CDR2 SAAADI. The CDR3 loop spans 13 amino acids. CDR3 nucleotides: TGCGCCAGCAAAACATTGGGGGGAGAGACCCAGTACTTC. Protein: CASKTLGGETQYF.

This clonotype was seen many times. The chain joins TRBV29-1 to TRBJ1-1; D unclear. Germline CDR1 and CDR2: SQVTM and ANQGSEA. This CDR3 region has 13 residues. V was cut by 4 bases and J by 4 bases, with 13 bases left in between. CDR3 DNA: TGCAGCGTTGTTCTTACCGTCACCACTGAAGCTTTCTTT. Translation gives CSVVLTVTTEAFF.

This clonotype was counted many times. The chain couples TRBV12-3 or TRBV12-4 to TRBJ2-7; D perhaps matches TRBD1 (6 bases). The CDR3 sequence is 13 residues long. V shed 5 bases and J shed 0 bases, with 8 bases lying between them. CDR3 loop: CASSPRGSYEQYF. The CDR3 DNA reads as TGTGCCAGCAGTCCCAGGGGCTCCTACGAGCAGTACTTC.

This clonotype came up many times. J is TRBJ1-1 and V is TRBV29-1; 9 bases are a match to TRBD1. The CDR3 is 13 amino acids. V lost 7 bases to trimming and J lost 5 bases; unmatched junction nucleotides: 8. The germline CDR1 and CDR2 sequences are SQVTM and ANQGSEA. CDR3 sequence reads: CSALQGASTEAFF. DNA for the CDR3: TGCAGCGCGTTACAGGGGGCTAGTACTGAAGCTTTCTTT. The whole variable domain, remainder taken from reference TRBV29-1 and TRBJ1-1, is SAVISQKPSRDICQRGTSLTIQCQVDSQVTMMFWYRQQPGQSLTLIATANQGSEATYESGFVIDKFPISRPNLTFSTLTVSNMSPEDSSIYLCSALQGASTEAFFGQGTRLTVV.

In its sample, this clonotype was seen many times. The chain combines TRBV5-1 with TRBJ2-6, with D unclear. The CDR3 has 15 residues. V lost 0 bases to trimming and J lost 0 bases, with 4 bases between them. From germline, CDR1 is SGHRS and CDR2 YFSETQ. CDR3 sequence: CASSLEASGANVLTF. The CDR3 nucleotides are TGCGCCAGCAGCTTGGAGGCCTCTGGGGCCAACGTCCTGACTTTC.

This clonotype showed up many times. The CDR3 nucleotides read TGCGCCAGCAGCTTCAAGGGGGAAGAAGCTTTCTTT. This encodes CASSFKGEEAFF. The gene calls are TRBV5-1 and TRBJ1-1; tentatively, D is TRBD1 (6 bases). From germline, CDR1 is SGHRS and CDR2 YFSETQ. The CDR3 is made up of 12 amino acids. V was trimmed by 2 bases and J by 8 bases, leaving 10 bases between them.

The table lists this clonotype with many counts. The gene calls are TRBV12-3 or TRBV12-4 and TRBJ2-7; TRBD1 matches at 8 bases. The CDR3 spans 14 residues. V lost 5 bases to trimming and J lost 2 bases; unmatched junction nucleotides: 5. CDR3 sequence: CASSPTGGTYEQYF. In DNA, the CDR3 is TGTGCCAGCAGTCCTACAGGGGGGACCTACGAGCAGTACTTC.

There are many counts of this clonotype. Relative to the germline gene, one junction end is altered; a read error may explain this. This chain joins TRBV11-2 and TRBJ1-1; a possible D gene is TRBD1 (5 bases). The CDR3 covers 15 residues. CDR1 SGHAT and CDR2 FQNNGV come from the germline V gene. The CDR3: CASSLDPSGHTEASF. The CDR3 DNA follows: TGTGCCAGCAGCTTAGATCCTTCTGGACACACTGAAGCTTCCTTT.

This clonotype showed up just once. The V gene is TRBV12-3 or TRBV12-4, the J gene TRBJ1-2; perhaps TRBD1 as D (6 bases). This CDR3 has 15 amino acids. The V gene lost 1 base and the J gene lost 4 bases, with 13 bases spanning the gap. CDR3 loop: CASSLDRESGYGYTF. In nucleotides, the CDR3 is TGTGCCAGCAGTTTAGACAGGGAAAGTGGCTATGGCTACACCTTC.

This clonotype occurred many times. The J gene is TRBJ2-5, the V gene TRBV12-3 or TRBV12-4; possibly TRBD1 or TRBD2 for D (5 bases each). There are 13 residues in the CDR3. V lost 7 bases to trimming and J lost 3 bases, with 12 bases between them. In DNA form, the CDR3 reads TGTGCCAGCAACCTGGGGGTTGAAGAGACCCAGTACTTC. This sequence encodes CASNLGVEETQYF.